A single sample gave rise to the 25 T cell receptor beta chains below, sequenced in a study of T cell responses to AZD1222 COVID-19 vaccine. TCRdb's copy holds only in-frame clones and misses some; the assay was immunoSEQ multiplex PCR. This table holds 110,000 or so clones, approximately 87% found once. The starting material was peripheral blood, obtained on day 0 of AZD1222 vaccination. The receptors here all came from an adult in good health.

The chain couples TRBV3-1 (or the pseudogene TRBV3-2) to TRBJ2-3; TRBD2 matches 14 bases. V gave up 4 bases and J gave up 7 bases; unmatched junction bases: 7. Germline CDR1 reads LGHDT; CDR2 reads YNNKEL (reference sequence). The CDR3 totals 16 residues. The CDR3 DNA reads TGTGCCAGCAGCCTGGGACTAGCGGGAGTGCTATATACGCAGTATTTT. Residues: CASSLGLAGVLYTQYF.

This clone has just one count. CDR3: CASSGPGWANYGYTF. In DNA, the CDR3 is TGTGCCAGCAGCGGCCCCGGGTGGGCTAACTATGGCTACACCTTC. The chain links TRBV28 to TRBJ1-2; D is ambiguous. This CDR3 has 15 residues. Between the trimmed V and J ends, which lost 6 bases and 0 bases, there was a span of 14 bases. Germline V gene data show CDR1 as MDHEN and CDR2 as SYDVKM.

The J gene is TRBJ2-2, the V gene TRBV5-1; the D gene is possibly TRBD1 (5 bases). The germline V and J ends were trimmed by 3 bases and 4 bases, with 7 bases remaining between them. This CDR3 is built from 13 residues. Germline values: CDR1 SGHRS, CDR2 YFSETQ. CDR3 loop: CASSSGITGELFF. DNA for the CDR3: TGCGCCAGCAGCTCAGGGATCACCGGGGAGCTGTTTTTT.

The rearrangement uses TRBV4-2 and TRBJ1-1; D perhaps matches TRBD1 (6 bases). The CDR3 consists of 12 residues. V lost 6 bases and J 6 bases, leaving 11 bases between the germline ends. Germline V gene lookup returns CDR1 LGHNA and CDR2 YNFKEQ. DNA of the CDR3: TGTGCCAGCAGTCCAGGGGTATCTGAAGCTTTCTTT. This encodes CASSPGVSEAFF.

The V gene is TRBV2, the J gene TRBJ1-5; 7 bases line up with TRBD1. Per germline, CDR1 SNHLY and CDR2 FYNNEI. V dropped 4 bases and J dropped 10; count of bases not matched to a gene: 16. This CDR3 has 16 amino acids. CDR3 in amino acids: CASSGTMGTAYRPQHF. The DNA of the CDR3 is TGTGCCAGCAGTGGGACCATGGGGACAGCTTATCGTCCCCAGCATTTT.

The chain joins TRBV28 to TRBJ2-1; 7 bases match TRBD2. The CDR3 runs to 15 residues. The V segment lost 1 base and the J segment 10 bases; nucleotides outside the gene matches: 10. The germline CDR1 and CDR2 sequences are MDHEN and SYDVKM. CDR3 DNA: TGTGCCAGCAGTTTATCGGGCGGGGGATTATCGGAGCAGTTCTTC. It specifies CASSLSGGGLSEQFF.

CDR3 sequence: CASSPNRARDEKLFF. The CDR3 DNA reads TGTGCCAGCTCACCGAACAGGGCGAGGGATGAAAAACTGTTTTTT. The chain employs TRBV18 and TRBJ1-4, with D perhaps matching TRBD1 (6 bases). Germline V lookup: CDR1 KGHSH, CDR2 LQKENI. The CDR3 runs to 15 residues. The ends were cut back, 3 bases at V and 6 bases at J, with 14 bases in the middle.

This clone was detected a few times. The rearrangement joins TRBV27 to TRBJ2-3; 8 nucleotides align to TRBD1. There are 15 residues in the CDR3. Germline CDR1 and CDR2: MNHEY and SMNVEV (reference sequence). V shed 5 bases, J shed 2 bases, and the junction held 6 bases outside the gene matches. The CDR3 sequence: CASSSPGQDTDTQYF. CDR3 nucleotides: TGTGCCAGCAGTAGCCCGGGACAGGACACAGATACGCAGTATTTT.

V gene TRBV28 combines with J gene TRBJ1-1; D might be TRBD1 (5 bases). This CDR3 has 15 residues. Trimming left V 5 bases short and J 0 bases short, with 13 bases between. From germline, CDR1 is MDHEN and CDR2 SYDVKM. The CDR3 sequence is CASSTPGRMNTEAFF. The CDR3 region has the DNA TGTGCCAGCAGTACCCCGGGACGGATGAACACTGAAGCTTTCTTT.

The rearrangement uses TRBV7-2 and TRBJ1-1; TRBD1 might be the D (6 bases). In germline, CDR1 is SGHTA, CDR2 FQGNSA. The CDR3 runs 16 residues. The V gene lost 2 bases and the J gene lost 4 bases, with 17 bases spanning the gap. In DNA, the CDR3 is TGTGCCAGCAGCTTATTGGGGGCCCGGGAGGGCACTGAAGCTTTCTTT. Its protein product is CASSLLGAREGTEAFF.

CDR3 sequence reads: CASGSMGYNEQFF. The CDR3 DNA reads TGTGCCAGCGGAAGTATGGGTTACAATGAGCAGTTCTTC. The chain recombines TRBV27 with TRBJ2-1; no firm D call. Germline loops: CDR1 MNHEY, CDR2 SMNVEV (reference sequence). Between the trimmed V and J ends, which lost 8 bases and 4 bases, there was a span of 12 bases. The CDR3 extends over 13 amino acids.

The chain combines TRBV7-3 with TRBJ2-2; D perhaps matches TRBD2 (6 bases). The CDR3 length is 17 residues. Germline CDR1 reads SGHTA; CDR2 reads FQGTGA. Trimming pared 1 base from V and 4 bases from J, leaving 16 bases between. The CDR3 DNA is TGTGCCAGCAGCTTAATGGGCCGGCGGGGAGCCACCGGGGAGCTGTTTTTT. This gives the protein CASSLMGRRGATGELFF.

This chain connects TRBV20-1 to TRBJ2-3; D ambiguous. The CDR3 runs to 9 residues. Germline V gives CDR1 DFQATT, CDR2 SNEGSKA (reference sequence). With 5 bases removed from V and 13 bases from J, the gap between germline ends came to 10 bases. The CDR3, as DNA: TGCAGTGCTGCCCCCCACGAGTATTTT. It is translated as CSAAPHEYF.

The table lists this clone with a count of one. The chain combines TRBV28 with TRBJ2-7, with no clear D. CDR3 size: 15 residues. V lost 6 bases and J 0 bases, leaving 15 bases between the germline ends. The germline CDR1 and CDR2 sequences are MDHEN and SYDVKM. As DNA, the CDR3 is TGTGCCAGCAGGAAAGATACCAGCCTCTCCTACGAGCAGTACTTC. This sequence encodes CASRKDTSLSYEQYF.

This rearrangement joins TRBV28 to TRBJ1-2, with D possibly matching TRBD1 (5 bases). CDR1 MDHEN and CDR2 SYDVKM come from the germline V gene. CDR3 size: 14 residues. The V end lost 6 bases, the J end lost 5 bases, and 16 bases lay between the germline ends. CDR3 sequence: CASSLVSRGYGYTF. The CDR3 region has the DNA TGTGCCAGCAGCCTCGTTTCTAGGGGATATGGCTACACCTTC.

The gene calls are TRBV2 and TRBJ1-2; maybe TRBD1 (6 bases). This CDR3 spans 13 amino acids. Germline CDR1 reads SNHLY; CDR2 reads FYNNEI. Trimming pared 10 bases from V and 4 bases from J, leaving 16 bases between. The CDR3 here is CATPTGGTYGYTF. CDR3 DNA sequence: TGTGCCACTCCGACAGGTGGGACCTATGGCTACACCTTC.

The genes are TRBV28 and TRBJ1-1, with D tentatively TRBD1 (5 bases). V was clipped by 6 bases and J by 2 bases, with 13 bases between them. Germline lookup yields CDR1 MDHEN and CDR2 SYDVKM. CDR3 length: 14 amino acids. The CDR3 here is CASSGGAKNTEAFF. CDR3 DNA sequence: TGTGCCAGCAGCGGAGGGGCAAAAAACACTGAAGCTTTCTTT.

The chain has TRBV19 and TRBJ1-1; D gene unclear. This CDR3 region has 14 residues. Trimming cost V 1 base and J 2 bases, with 8 bases left between them. CDR1 and CDR2 (germline): LNHDA, SQIVND (reference sequence). The CDR3 here is CASSIAGDNTEAFF. Here the CDR3 DNA reads TGTGCCAGTAGTATAGCGGGCGATAACACTGAAGCTTTCTTT.

The chain carries TRBV15 and TRBJ1-4; possible D gene TRBD1, 5 bases. The V gene lost 1 base and the J gene lost 4 bases, with 13 bases spanning the gap. CDR1 and CDR2 (germline): LNHNV, YYDKDF (reference sequence). The CDR3 is 16 residues long. As DNA, the CDR3 is TGTGCCACCAGCAGAGGTGGTACAGGCTTTAATGAAAAACTGTTTTTT. Translation: CATSRGGTGFNEKLFF.

The chain has TRBV5-1 and TRBJ2-3; TRBD2 agrees at 10 bases. V shed 3 bases, J shed 4 bases, and the junction held 2 bases outside the gene matches. Looked up from germline, CDR1 is SGHRS and CDR2 is YFSETQ. The CDR3 extends over 14 amino acids. The CDR3 DNA reads TGCGCCAGCAGCTCTAGCGGGGGCGCAGATACGCAGTATTTT. Residues: CASSSSGGADTQYF.

The chain combines TRBV4-2 with TRBJ2-3; 8 bases are shared with TRBD1. Germline-derived CDR1 and CDR2 are LGHNA and YNFKEQ. CDR3 length equals 15 residues. J was trimmed by 5 bases and V by 4 bases; bases with no gene match: 8. This CDR3 reads CASSLAEDRGDTQYF. The CDR3 bases are TGTGCCAGCAGCCTAGCAGAAGACAGGGGAGATACGCAGTATTTT.

This clone was recorded only once. The sample has other DNA sequences that encode this CDR3 too. This rearrangement joins TRBV24-1 to TRBJ2-3, with 7 bases identical to TRBD2. The V and J ends lost 4 bases and 2 bases, in that order; junction bases with no gene match: 8. Germline CDR1 reads KGHDR; CDR2 reads SFDVKD. The CDR3 is 16 residues long. The CDR3 spells CATSDPASGPTDTQYF. The CDR3 bases are TGTGCCACCAGTGACCCAGCTAGCGGCCCCACAGATACGCAGTATTTT.

The chain recombines TRBV19 with TRBJ2-7; 10 nucleotides agree with TRBD1. This CDR3 spans 14 amino acids. J gave up 6 bases and V 6 bases, and 8 bases lay outside the gene matches. Germline V gene sequence: CDR1 LNHDA, CDR2 SQIVND (reference sequence). CDR3 loop: CASSTGTGVSEQYF. CDR3 coding DNA: TGTGCCAGTAGCACCGGGACAGGGGTGAGCGAGCAGTACTTC. Variable domain in full (rest from reference TRBV19 and TRBJ2-7): DGGITQSPKYLFRKEGQNVTLSCEQNLNHDAMYWYRQDPGQGLRLIYYSQIVNDFQKGDIAEGYSVSREKKESFPLTVTSAQKNPTAFYLCASSTGTGVSEQYFGPGTRLTVT.

The chain links TRBV11-2 to TRBJ2-7, with TRBD1 as a possible D gene (5 bases). Looked up from germline, CDR1 is SGHAT and CDR2 is FQNNGV. The CDR3 contains 12 residues. V dropped 4 bases and J dropped 4 bases, with 8 bases sitting between them. CDR3 sequence: CASSSGPYEQYF. In DNA form, the CDR3 reads TGTGCCAGCAGCTCAGGGCCATACGAGCAGTACTTC.

This rearrangement joins TRBV27 to TRBJ2-7; 8 bases match TRBD2. CDR1 MNHEY and CDR2 SMNVEV come from the germline V gene (reference sequence). The V gene end was trimmed by 4 bases and the J gene end by 2 bases; junction bases not matched to a gene: 4. The CDR3 consists of 14 residues. The CDR3 DNA reads as TGTGCCAGCAGTTGGGGTAGCGGGGCCTACGAGCAGTACTTC. As protein: CASSWGSGAYEQYF.